These T cell receptor beta chains were read from a single sample in a study of blood T cell repertoires in COVID-19. Using immunoSEQ multiplex PCR, the repertoire was profiled, and TCRdb retains in-frame clones only, with some absent. The sample lists 50,000 to 60,000 clones; approximately 80% were seen once. Source material: peripheral blood. These receptors were collected from a man between 65 and 85 years old with active COVID-19. Each CDR3 is given with its conserved first and last residue. A D gene is named only where the DNA matches it firmly. The size field is filled for only some rows; it gives once, few, many or a size class.

TRBD2 TRBJ2-5 TRBV5-1 NA CASSSASGVETQYF TGCGCCAGCAGCTCCGCTAGCGGGGTAGAGACCCAGTACTTC
TRBD1 TRBJ1-2 TRBV5-4 NA CASSFTGGTYGYTF TGTGCCAGCAGCTTTACAGGGGGCACCTATGGCTACACCTTC
NA TRBJ2-7 TRBV20-1 NA CSARSGFEQYF TGCAGTGCTAGATCAGGGTTCGAGCAGTACTTC
TRBD1 TRBJ1-4 TRBV30 NA CAWSSLPPGQINEKLFF TGTGCCTGGAGTTCCCTCCCTCCGGGACAGATTAATGAAAAACTGTTTTTT
TRBD1 TRBJ1-4 TRBV28 NA CASSRQGGSEKLFF TGTGCCAGCAGCCGACAGGGGGGAAGTGAAAAACTGTTTTTT
NA TRBJ1-5 TRBV27 NA CASKQGAYQPQHF TGTGCCAGTAAACAGGGCGCCTATCAGCCCCAGCATTTT
NA TRBJ1-1 TRBV4-3 NA CASSQQTDTEAFF TGCGCCAGCAGCCAGCAGACAGACACTGAAGCTTTCTTT
TRBD2 TRBJ2-7 TRBV6-5 NA CASSQGRGAYEQYF TGTGCCAGCAGCCAAGGGCGGGGGGCCTACGAGCAGTACTTC
NA TRBJ1-4 TRBV6-2/TRBV6-3 NA CASSTPRGTNEKLFF TGTGCCAGCAGTACCCCTCGGGGGACTAATGAAAAACTGTTTTTT
NA TRBJ2-1 TRBV6-2/TRBV6-3 NA CASSYSTGRPFF TGTGCCAGCAGTTACTCGACAGGCCGTCCGTTCTTC
TRBD1 TRBJ2-1 TRBV11-3 NA CASSARDRGEDEQFF TGTGCCAGCAGCGCCCGGGACAGGGGGGAGGATGAGCAGTTCTTC
TRBD1 TRBJ2-7 TRBV5-4 few CASSLVGQGYEQYF TGTGCCAGCAGCTTGGTAGGACAGGGCTACGAGCAGTACTTC
TRBD1 TRBJ2-3 TRBV4-2 NA CASSVDRGTDTQYF TGTGCCAGCAGTGTGGACAGGGGGACAGATACGCAGTATTTT
NA TRBJ1-6 TRBV19 NA CASSSQQIYNSPLHF TGTGCCAGTAGTAGTCAACAGATCTATAATTCACCCCTCCACTTT
NA TRBJ2-7 TRBV5-1 NA CASSLALTADSNYEQYF TGCGCCAGCAGCTTGGCTTTGACAGCGGACAGTAACTACGAGCAGTACTTC
TRBD1 TRBJ1-1 TRBV6-2/TRBV6-3 once CASSFLTGGTEAFF TGTGCCAGCAGTTTTCTAACAGGGGGAACTGAAGCTTTCTTT
TRBD1 TRBJ1-2 TRBV30 many CARDSRGYGYTF TGTGCCCGGGACAGCCGGGGATATGGCTACACCTTC
NA TRBJ1-2 TRBV30 NA CAWSRQVIEMRRGYTF TGTGCCTGGAGTCGACAGGTTATCGAAATGAGAAGAGGCTACACCTTC
TRBD1 TRBJ1-2 TRBV7-2 NA CASSLGKGAHYGYTF TGTGCCAGCAGCTTAGGAAAGGGGGCACACTATGGCTACACCTTC
NA TRBJ2-1 TRBV27 NA CASSSARVGAGDEQFF TGTGCCAGCAGTTCGGCCCGGGTCGGGGCAGGGGATGAGCAGTTCTTC
NA TRBJ2-3 TRBV5-1 NA CASSFGQSTDTQYF TGCGCCAGCAGCTTCGGACAGAGCACAGATACGCAGTATTTT
NA TRBJ1-5 TRBV4-2 NA CASSQGIGVRQPQHF TGTGCCAGCAGCCAAGGGATAGGGGTTAGGCAGCCCCAGCATTTT
NA TRBJ2-2 TRBV29-1 NA CSVGMTAGELFF TGCAGCGTTGGTATGACAGCCGGGGAGCTGTTTTTT
TRBD1 TRBJ1-4 TRBV7-8 NA CASSIGQGNEKLFF TGTGCCAGCAGCATTGGACAGGGGAACGAAAAACTGTTTTTT
TRBD2 TRBJ2-3 TRBV4-2 NA CASSARTSGGFTDTQYF TGTGCCAGCAGCGCCCGGACTAGCGGGGGGTTCACAGATACGCAGTATTTT
NA TRBJ1-1 TRBV11-3 NA CASSHTMNTEAFF TGTGCCAGCAGCCATACAATGAACACTGAAGCTTTCTTT
TRBD1 TRBJ1-1 TRBV7-3 NA CASSPRAGTGNTEAFF TGTGCCAGCAGCCCCCGGGCCGGGACAGGGAACACTGAAGCTTTCTTT
NA TRBJ1-2 TRBV7-9 NA CASSLPFQGSRNYGYTF TGTGCCAGCAGCTTACCCTTCCAGGGAAGTCGGAACTATGGCTACACCTTC
NA TRBJ1-1 TRBV14 NA CASSLLIGAGGTEAFF TGTGCCAGCAGCCTACTGATTGGGGCAGGAGGGACTGAAGCTTTCTTT
NA TRBJ2-5 TRBV18 NA CASSPPSRQETQYF TGTGCCAGCTCACCACCCTCTCGCCAAGAGACCCAGTACTTC
TRBD1 TRBJ1-6 TRBV27 NA CASSSRGTGFSPLHF TGTGCCAGCAGTTCCCGGGGGACAGGGTTTTCACCCCTCCACTTT
TRBD1 TRBJ2-4 TRBV5-6 NA CASSQGQTLNIQYF TGTGCCAGCAGCCAGGGACAGACACTAAACATTCAGTACTTC
TRBD2 TRBJ2-3 TRBV5-4 once CASSLGSGGVPDTQYF TGTGCCAGCAGCTTAGGGAGCGGGGGGGTTCCAGATACGCAGTATTTT
NA TRBJ2-1 TRBV10-3 NA CAISDLKRRVHEQFF TGTGCCATCAGTGATCTCAAGCGGAGGGTCCACGAGCAGTTCTTC
TRBD2 TRBJ2-4 TRBV3-1/TRBV3-2 once CASSRDGRAKNIQYF TGTGCCAGCAGCCGTGACGGGAGGGCCAAAAACATTCAGTACTTC
NA TRBJ1-5 TRBV7-2 NA CASSPQDNQPQHF TGTGCCAGCAGCCCACAGGACAATCAGCCCCAGCATTTT
NA TRBJ2-2 TRBV18 NA CASSETPNTGELFF TGTGCCAGCTCTGAGACACCGAACACCGGGGAGCTGTTTTTT
NA TRBJ2-7 TRBV4-1 NA CASSQDNRNPYEQYF TGCGCCAGCAGCCAAGATAACAGAAACCCCTACGAGCAGTACTTC
NA TRBJ2-5 TRBV10-3 once CASSVAAGLETQYF TGTGCCTCCTCGGTCGCAGCAGGGCTGGAGACCCAGTACTTC
TRBD1 TRBJ1-1 TRBV7-2 few CASSLRTGGNTEAFF TGTGCCAGCAGCTTGAGAACAGGGGGTAACACTGAAGCTTTCTTT
NA TRBJ1-4 TRBV30 NA CAWSGQGGEKLFF TGTGCCTGGAGTGGCCAGGGTGGGGAAAAACTGTTTTTT
NA TRBJ1-1 TRBV3-1/TRBV3-2 NA CASSQEPLLLDTGYTEAFF TGTGCCAGCAGCCAAGAACCGCTCCTCTTGGATACAGGGTACACTGAAGCTTTCTTT
TRBD2 TRBJ2-3 TRBV28 NA CASRPTAGGLTDTQYF TGTGCCAGCAGACCAACGGCGGGGGGCCTCACAGATACGCAGTATTTT
TRBD1 TRBJ1-6 TRBV7-9 NA CASSLQRTGGYSPLHF TGTGCCAGCAGCTTACAGAGGACAGGGGGATATTCACCCCTCCACTTT
NA TRBJ2-2 TRBV14 NA CASSPLGGQGGELFF TGTGCCAGCAGCCCCCTCGGGGGGCAGGGCGGGGAGCTGTTTTTT
TRBD1 TRBJ1-2 TRBV7-8 NA CASSRGQGSYGYTF TGTGCCAGCAGCCGGGGACAGGGAAGCTATGGCTACACCTTC
TRBD1 TRBJ1-5 TRBV24-1 NA CATSESPGQSDQPQHF TGTGCCACCAGTGAATCACCGGGACAGAGCGATCAGCCCCAGCATTTT
TRBD2 TRBJ2-7 TRBV5-1 NA CASSFSAGVSTYEQYF TGCGCCAGCAGCTTCTCTGCGGGGGTCTCAACCTACGAGCAGTACTTC
NA TRBJ2-5 TRBV10-3 NA CAMSPGFGETQYF TGTGCCATGAGTCCAGGGTTTGGAGAGACCCAGTACTTC
NA TRBJ2-1 TRBV2 once CASSQTPPGIDEQFF TGTGCCAGCAGTCAGACTCCGCCAGGGATTGATGAGCAGTTCTTC
TRBD2 TRBJ2-3 TRBV19 NA CASSPGLAGDTQYF TGTGCCAGTAGTCCCGGCCTAGCGGGGGATACGCAGTATTTT